This T cell receptor (beta chain) derives from a study of technical replicates of blood from several donors. CDR1 WNHNN and CDR2 SYGVQD come from the germline V gene (reference sequence). The CDR3 has 16 amino acids. V shed 7 bases, J shed 8 bases, and the junction held 17 bases outside the gene matches. Profiling relied on immunoSEQ multiplex PCR, and the TCRdb table lists in-frame clones only, not all of them. This table holds around 56,000 clones, around 96% found once. The clonotype comes from a human donor in good health. Some clones in this sample may be carry-over from other donors' samples. The rearrangement uses TRBV10-1 and TRBJ2-1; 7 bases are a match to TRBD1. Sequences were obtained from PBMCs. The CDR3 sequence: CASTQRNRGRADEQFF. CDR3 DNA sequence: TGCGCCAGCACCCAAAGAAACAGGGGACGGGCCGATGAGCAGTTCTTC.